The following is a TCR beta chain sequence with its context. The antigen is unknown. Clones were read by immunoSEQ multiplex PCR, and TCRdb kept only the in-frame ones, dropping some. Among 120,000 to 150,000 clones listed, more than 80% were seen once. This sample stems from a study of T cell responses to AZD1222 COVID-19 vaccine. Study observations and caveats: Mostly white British, mostly female donors; authors suggested clonal diversity may be underestimated.

The CDR3 loop spans 14 amino acids. Germline-derived CDR1 and CDR2 are SQVTM and ANQGSEA. The V end was cut by 2 bases, the J end by 2 bases, with 13 bases between. This sample comprised peripheral blood, obtained on day 0 of MenACWY control vaccination. V usage is TRBV29-1 and J usage is TRBJ2-7, with TRBD2 as a possible D gene (6 bases). The clonotype comes from an adult in good health. DNA of the CDR3: TGCAGCGTTGAATATGGGACTTCACCCTACGAGCAGTACTTC. Encoded protein: CSVEYGTSPYEQYF.